Shown below are 17 T cell receptor beta chains from a single sample sequenced in a study of cytomegalovirus exposure and HLA in healthy donors. With 60 Vbeta and 13 Jbeta primers, the PCR was carried out. Clones were read by immunoSEQ multiplex PCR, and TCRdb kept only the in-frame ones, dropping some. The repertoire has about 200,000 clones, 70% to 85% of them found once; the top ten carry around 3.5%. Sequenced material: PBMCs. These receptors all come from a man in his forties in good health and CMV-seropositive.

This chain's CDR3 is CASSPTSGAGAQYF. The CDR3 DNA reads as TGTGCCAGCAGTCCAACTAGCGGTGCTGGGGCCCAGTACTTC. The chain joins TRBV28 to TRBJ2-5, with 8 bases identical to TRBD2. This CDR3 spans 14 amino acids. Germline values: CDR1 MDHEN, CDR2 SYDVKM. Trimming cost V 5 bases and J 9 bases; bases outside gene matches: 11.

The V and J genes are TRBV28 and TRBJ2-7; tentatively, D is TRBD2 (5 bases). Germline-derived CDR1 and CDR2 are MDHEN and SYDVKM. The V end was cut by 8 bases, the J end by 3 bases, with 14 bases between. The CDR3 consists of 13 residues. CDR3 DNA: TGTGCCAGCTCGGGCGGACGGGACTACGAGCAGTACTTC. Translating gives CASSGGRDYEQYF.

The chain couples TRBV19 to TRBJ1-1, with D tentatively TRBD1 (6 bases). Germline CDR1 and CDR2: LNHDA and SQIVND (reference sequence). The length of the CDR3 is 15 residues. Trimming removed 5 bases at V and 1 base at J, with 14 bases between. DNA for the CDR3: TGTGCCAGTAGTGGCGGGGGGGCTGCGAACACTGAAGCTTTCTTT. Amino acids: CASSGGGAANTEAFF.

The chain joins TRBV19 to TRBJ1-1; 8 positions agree with TRBD1. CDR3 size: 14 residues. Germline loops: CDR1 LNHDA, CDR2 SQIVND (reference sequence). After removal of 6 bases from V and 4 bases from J, the junction contained 7 bases not matched to a gene. CDR3 sequence: CASRDRASGTEAFF. The CDR3 DNA reads TGTGCCAGTAGGGACAGGGCCTCGGGCACTGAAGCTTTCTTT. The full variable domain, with the rest looked up from reference TRBV19 and TRBJ1-1, is DGGITQSPKYLFRKEGQNVTLSCEQNLNHDAMYWYRQDPGQGLRLIYYSQIVNDFQKGDIAEGYSVSREKKESFPLTVTSAQKNPTAFYLCASRDRASGTEAFFGQGTRLTVV.

V gene TRBV28 combines with J gene TRBJ1-5, with TRBD1 as a possible D gene (5 bases). CDR1 and CDR2 (germline): MDHEN, SYDVKM. This CDR3 region has 16 residues. V was pared by 7 bases and J by 0 bases, with 16 bases between. CDR3 bases: TGTGCCAGCACCCGTAGGACACTTTATAGCAATCAGCCCCAGCATTTT. This gives the protein CASTRRTLYSNQPQHF.

This clone was seen once. The chain joins TRBV28 to TRBJ2-1; possibly TRBD2 for D (5 bases). Per the germline V gene, CDR1 is MDHEN and CDR2 is SYDVKM. This CDR3 spans 14 amino acids. Trimming took 2 bases from V and 5 from J, leaving 10 bases between them. The CDR3 sequence is CASSLGGANNEQFF. CDR3 sequence (DNA): TGTGCCAGCAGTTTAGGAGGTGCGAACAATGAGCAGTTCTTC.

This chain connects TRBV30 to TRBJ2-5; 15 nucleotides align to TRBD2. Losses at the gene ends were 5 bases for V and 5 bases for J; bases not matched to a gene: 9. Germline V gene lookup returns CDR1 GTSNPN and CDR2 SVGIG (reference sequence). The CDR3 contains 16 residues. CDR3 loop: CAWDPGLAGGGETQYF. In DNA, the CDR3 is TGTGCCTGGGACCCGGGACTAGCGGGAGGAGGGGAGACCCAGTACTTC.

This sequence joins TRBV18 and TRBJ2-7, with unresolved D. Trimming cost V 3 bases and J 6 bases, with 24 bases left between them. Germline lookup yields CDR1 KGHSH and CDR2 LQKENI. CDR3 length equals 17 residues. The CDR3 coding sequence is TGTGCCAGCTCACCCACAAGTCCCGATGACATGTCTGGCGAGCAGTACTTC. It yields the protein CASSPTSPDDMSGEQYF.

V is TRBV19 and J is TRBJ1-5; maybe TRBD1 (6 bases). V was pared by 6 bases and J by 3 bases, with 21 bases between. The CDR3 covers 17 residues. The germline V gene has CDR1 LNHDA and CDR2 SQIVND (reference sequence). In DNA, the CDR3 is TGTGCCAGTAGCAACCTCAACGGGGCAGGGGACAATCAGCCCCAGCATTTT. This gives the protein CASSNLNGAGDNQPQHF.

The chain has TRBV12-5 and TRBJ1-6; a possible D gene is TRBD1 (5 bases). The V gene lost 5 bases and the J gene lost 8 bases, with 22 bases spanning the gap. Germline V gives CDR1 LGHNT, CDR2 FRNRAP. The CDR3 loop spans 17 amino acids. CDR3 region: CASGHGGAGVLDSPLHF. The CDR3 DNA follows: TGTGCTAGTGGTCACGGCGGGGCGGGGGTCCTTGATTCACCCCTCCACTTT.

The V and J genes are TRBV7-8 and TRBJ2-5, with 9 bases aligning to TRBD1. V shed 6 bases and J 4 bases; nucleotides not matched to a gene: 6. The CDR3 covers 14 residues. Germline assignment: CDR1 SGHVS and CDR2 FQNEAQ. The CDR3 bases are TGTGCCAGCAGGTCAACGGACAGGGGAGAGACCCAGTACTTC. Its protein is CASRSTDRGETQYF.

The chain combines TRBV30 with TRBJ2-7, with 9 bases lining up with TRBD1. The trim removed 1 base at V and 7 bases at J, leaving 5 bases unmatched. The CDR3 is 13 residues long. From germline, CDR1 is GTSNPN and CDR2 SVGIG (reference sequence). The CDR3 DNA sequence: TGTGCCTGGAGTGACAGGGGGCGGAAGGAGCAGTACTTC. This gives the protein CAWSDRGRKEQYF.

This clone was seen a few times. The chain couples TRBV5-1 to TRBJ2-2; possibly TRBD2 for D (6 bases). Germline V gene lookup returns CDR1 SGHRS and CDR2 YFSETQ. Trimming took 4 bases from V and 6 from J, leaving 13 bases between them. This CDR3 contains 14 residues. The CDR3 nucleotides read TGCGCCAGCAGCCCCAGGACTAATTCCGGGGAGCTGTTTTTT. Protein product: CASSPRTNSGELFF.

This rearrangement joins TRBV10-3 to TRBJ1-5; possibly TRBD1 for D (5 bases). The V gene lost 4 bases and the J gene lost 8 bases, with 24 bases spanning the gap. The CDR3 has 17 residues. Germline V gene lookup returns CDR1 ENHRY and CDR2 SYGVKD. The CDR3 DNA follows: TGTGCCATCAGTGCGGGCGGCGGGGGTATCGGGAGGGAGCCCCAGCATTTT. Amino acid sequence: CAISAGGGGIGREPQHF.

CDR3 coding DNA: TGTGCCAGCCGGACAGGGAGTTACTACGAGCAGTACTTC. This gives the protein CASRTGSYYEQYF. The rearrangement links TRBV2 to TRBJ2-7; 8 bases match TRBD1. V dropped 8 bases and J dropped 3; count of bases not matched to a gene: 6. CDR1 and CDR2 from the germline V gene are SNHLY and FYNNEI. CDR3 length equals 13 residues.

The chain is built from TRBV7-9 and TRBJ2-7; 8 bases align to TRBD1. The CDR3 length is 14 residues. In germline, CDR1 is SEHNR, CDR2 FQNEAQ (reference sequence). The V and J ends lost 2 bases and 11 bases, in that order; junction bases with no gene match: 11. The DNA of the CDR3 is TGTGCCAGCAGCTTAAATGCAGGGGGCCCACGAGAGTACTTC. It specifies CASSLNAGGPREYF.

This chain links TRBV19 with TRBJ1-5, with D maybe TRBD1 (5 bases). CDR1 and CDR2 from the germline V gene are LNHDA and SQIVND (reference sequence). Trimming stripped 3 bases from V and 0 bases from J, with 12 bases between. CDR3 length equals 16 residues. CDR3 region: CASSIRQGNSNQPQHF. As DNA, the CDR3 is TGTGCCAGTAGTATCAGGCAGGGTAATAGCAATCAGCCCCAGCATTTT.